Given below is one TCR beta chain in context. The record originates from a study of blood T cell repertoires in COVID-19. Method: immunoSEQ multiplex PCR; TCRdb's copy keeps in-frame clones and lacks some. The sample yields a few hundred thousand clones, about 87% seen once. V lost 3 bases, J lost 6 bases, and 17 bases lay in between. The CDR3 spans 15 residues. Germline values: CDR1 LNHDA, CDR2 SQIVND (reference sequence). What was sequenced was peripheral blood. This chain connects TRBV19 to TRBJ1-2, with D unclear. The source of this sequence is a woman aged 45-65 years with COVID-19, enrolled during active disease. CDR3 region: CASSIAARGHHGYTF. The CDR3 DNA reads as TGTGCCAGTAGTATTGCAGCGAGAGGTCACCATGGCTACACCTTC.